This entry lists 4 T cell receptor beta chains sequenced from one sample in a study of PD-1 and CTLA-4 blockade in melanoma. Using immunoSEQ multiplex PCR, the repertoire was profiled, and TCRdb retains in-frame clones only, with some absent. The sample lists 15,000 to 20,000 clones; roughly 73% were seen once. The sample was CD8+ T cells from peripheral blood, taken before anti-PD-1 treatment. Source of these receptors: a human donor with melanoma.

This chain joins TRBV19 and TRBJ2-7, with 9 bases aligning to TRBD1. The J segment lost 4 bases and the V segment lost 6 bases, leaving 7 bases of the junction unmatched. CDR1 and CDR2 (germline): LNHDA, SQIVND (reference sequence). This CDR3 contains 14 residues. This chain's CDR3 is CASSAGQGGYEQYF. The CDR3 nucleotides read TGTGCCAGTAGCGCGGGACAGGGTGGTTACGAGCAGTACTTC. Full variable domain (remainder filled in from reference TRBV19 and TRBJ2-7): DGGITQSPKYLFRKEGQNVTLSCEQNLNHDAMYWYRQDPGQGLRLIYYSQIVNDFQKGDIAEGYSVSREKKESFPLTVTSAQKNPTAFYLCASSAGQGGYEQYFGPGTRLTVT.

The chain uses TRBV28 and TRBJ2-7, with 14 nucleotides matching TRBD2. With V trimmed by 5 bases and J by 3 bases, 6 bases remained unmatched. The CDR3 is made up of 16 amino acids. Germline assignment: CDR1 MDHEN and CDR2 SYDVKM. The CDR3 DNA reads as TGTGCCAGCAGTCCCTTGACTAGCGGGAGGGACTACGAGCAGTACTTC. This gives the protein CASSPLTSGRDYEQYF.

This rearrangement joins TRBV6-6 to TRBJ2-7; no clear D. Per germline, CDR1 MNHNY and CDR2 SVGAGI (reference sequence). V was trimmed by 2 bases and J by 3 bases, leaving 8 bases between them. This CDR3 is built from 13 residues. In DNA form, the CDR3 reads TGTGCCAGCAGTTACCTTCCGGACTACGAGCAGTACTTC. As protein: CASSYLPDYEQYF.

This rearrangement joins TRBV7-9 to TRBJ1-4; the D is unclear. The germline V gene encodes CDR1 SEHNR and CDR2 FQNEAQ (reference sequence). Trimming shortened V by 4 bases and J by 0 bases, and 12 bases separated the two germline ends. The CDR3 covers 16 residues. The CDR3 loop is CASSSQEHATNEKLFF. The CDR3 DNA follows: TGTGCCAGCAGCTCCCAGGAGCATGCAACTAATGAAAAACTGTTTTTT.